This T cell receptor (beta chain) was recovered during a study of T cell responses to AZD1222 COVID-19 vaccine. Regarding the study as a whole: Females outnumbered males among donors, who were mostly white British; clonal diversity was possibly underestimated. In the spike-specific TCR repertoire, nearly half reportedly target unmutated variant regions. Spike-specific TCR breadth and depth went up after people got two AZD1222 doses.

This CDR3 is built from 14 residues. The junction had 7 bases not matched to a gene; V was cut back by 6 bases and J by 6 bases. Per the germline V gene, CDR1 is MNHEY and CDR2 is SVGAGI. Only in-frame clones appear in the TCRdb table, and some are missing; sequencing was by immunoSEQ multiplex PCR. The sample includes 95,000 to 100,000 clones, approximately 90% of them seen just once. With respect to this clone: Its antigen is not identified.

The receptor comes from an adult who received the AZD1222 COVID-19 vaccine. The V gene is TRBV6-5, the J gene TRBJ2-7; TRBD1 matches 11 bases. The input for sequencing was peripheral blood, taken 28 days after the second AZD1222 dose. The chain's CDR3 is CASRRGQGVGEQYF. DNA of the CDR3: TGTGCCAGCAGGCGGGGACAGGGGGTAGGCGAGCAGTACTTC.